The T cell receptor (beta chain) described here comes from a study of monozygotic twins with inflammatory bowel disease. This CDR3 comprises 16 residues. Germline V lookup: CDR1 SGHNT, CDR2 YYREEE (reference sequence). TCRdb reprocessed the 5' RACE reads, with one entry per CDR3 protein and no DNA. This table lists approximately 45,000 distinct CDR3 sequences. The chain links TRBV5-4 to TRBJ1-6; TCRdb indicates TRBD1, and absent DNA this call remains unverified. The sequence was obtained from a human donor with ulcerative colitis or Crohn's disease, or a healthy co-twin of an affected twin (not recorded which). Sequencing was done on a sample of blood. The CDR3 reads CASSPGTQGSNSPLHF.